The next 22 T cell receptor beta chains were all read from a single sample in a study of T cells in Graves' hyperthyroidism and ophthalmopathy (dated by TCRdb to between 2018 and 2021). Libraries were made using multiplex PCR. TCRdb shows the sequencer as Illumina HiSeq 2000. TCR beta CDR3 regions were amplified from RNA transcripts. The first round of RT-PCR for the TCR CDR3 was performed with the HTBI primer set and the Qiagen OneStep RT-PCR kit. The public sequencing data were trimmed at Q25 with fastp and processed into clonotypes with MiXCR by TCRdb, which kept only in-frame beta chains. When rows share a CDR3 protein, they turn into one entry using the most common DNA and genes. In this sample the table shows fewer than 900,000 distinct CDR3 sequences, 16% of which occur a single time. The ten biggest clones cover about 8.4% of the sample. Material for sequencing was blood. These receptor sequences come from a young man with Graves' hyperthyroidism.

This clonotype was detected ten times or more. The chain employs TRBV12-3 or TRBV12-4 and TRBJ1-5, with a weak D call TRBD1 (5 bases). There are 13 residues in the CDR3. V was cut by 6 bases and J by 5 bases, with 11 bases left in between. The DNA of the CDR3 is TGTGCCAGCAGCTTTTCCAGGGATCAGCCCCAGCATTTT. It yields the protein CASSFSRDQPQHF.

With regard to this clonotype: A read error may explain this, as a much larger clone is one base away. This rearrangement joins TRBV30 to TRBJ1-4, with D hard to call. The CDR3 is 13 residues long. CDR1 GTSNPN and CDR2 SVGIG come from the germline V gene (reference sequence). The CDR3 DNA reads TGTGTCTGGAGCGGGTACTCGAAGGAAAAACTGTTTTTT. Its protein product is CVWSGYSKEKLFF.

A word on this clonotype: Given a much more abundant clone one base away, this may be a read error. The chain carries TRBV28 and TRBJ2-3, with TRBD2 as a possible D gene (6 bases). Germline values: CDR1 MDHEN, CDR2 SYDVKM. CDR3 size: 16 residues. CDR3 region: CASSSPRLESTDMQYF. Written as DNA, the CDR3 is TGTGCCAGCAGTTCCCCCCGACTAGAGAGCACAGATATGCAGTATTTT. Full variable domain (outside the CDR3, taken from reference TRBV28 and TRBJ2-3): DVKVTQSSRYLVKRTGEKVFLECVQDMDHENMFWYRQDPGLGLRLIYFSYDVKMKEKGDIPEGYSVSREKKERFSLILESASTNQTSMYLCASSSPRLESTDMQYFGPGTRLTVL.

In its sample, this clonotype was seen a few times. The chain carries TRBV15 and TRBJ2-1; TRBD2 might be the D (6 bases). In germline, CDR1 is LNHNV, CDR2 YYDKDF (reference sequence). The CDR3 is made up of 16 amino acids. Trimming took 1 base from V and 5 from J, leaving 15 bases between them. CDR3 protein: CATSRGRAGRHNEQFF. In DNA, the CDR3 is TGTGCCACCAGCAGAGGGAGGGCCGGGCGTCACAATGAGCAGTTCTTC.

DNA for the CDR3: TGTGCCAGTAGTGCGCCGGCCGAGCAGTTCTTC. Translation: CASSAPAEQFF. The chain has TRBV19 and TRBJ2-1; D gene uncertain. V lost 5 bases and J 10 bases, leaving 9 bases between the germline ends. CDR3 length: 11 residues. Germline CDR1 LNHDA, CDR2 SQIVND (reference sequence).

There are a few counts of this clonotype. J is TRBJ1-1 and V is TRBV12-3 or TRBV12-4, with D unresolved. V lost 3 bases and J 3 bases, leaving 8 bases between the germline ends. The CDR3 totals 13 residues. CDR3 residues: CASSFWLHTEAFF. CDR3 coding DNA: TGTGCCAGCAGTTTCTGGCTCCACACTGAAGCTTTCTTT.

There are many counts of this clonotype. The chain recombines TRBV7-2 with TRBJ2-5; no reliable D call. Trimming cost V 2 bases and J 0 bases, with 7 bases left between them. CDR1 and CDR2 from the germline V gene are SGHTA and FQGNSA. This CDR3 comprises 14 residues. DNA for the CDR3: TGTGCCAGCAGCTTAAGCACCCACCAAGAGACCCAGTACTTC. This codes for CASSLSTHQETQYF.

This clonotype was seen ten or more times. The chain has TRBV3-1 and TRBJ1-2, with no clear D. CDR3 length equals 13 residues. The ends were cut back, 1 base at V and 6 bases at J, with 9 bases in the middle. CDR1 LGHDT and CDR2 YNNKEL come from the germline V gene (reference sequence). This CDR3 is CASSQGRAHGYTF. CDR3 sequence (DNA): TGTGCCAGCAGCCAAGGGCGGGCACATGGCTACACCTTC.

This rearrangement joins TRBV19 to TRBJ1-1; 7 bases line up with TRBD1. Germline values: CDR1 LNHDA, CDR2 SQIVND (reference sequence). V gave up 5 bases and J gave up 1 base; unmatched junction bases: 7. The CDR3 has 15 amino acids. The CDR3 sequence: CASSDTGQRNTEAFF. In DNA, the CDR3 is TGTGCCAGTAGTGACACGGGACAGAGGAACACTGAAGCTTTCTTT.

This clonotype has at least ten counts. The genes are TRBV28 and TRBJ2-1; D may be TRBD1 (6 bases). Trimming removed 3 bases at V and 6 bases at J, with 15 bases between. This CDR3 spans 15 amino acids. Per the germline V gene, CDR1 is MDHEN and CDR2 is SYDVKM. CDR3 in amino acids: CASSFPLGTLNEQFF. The DNA of the CDR3 is TGTGCCAGCAGTTTCCCCCTCGGGACACTCAATGAGCAGTTCTTC.

This clonotype was seen repeatedly, ten times or more. The chain combines TRBV30 with TRBJ2-5; D perhaps matches TRBD2 (6 bases). V was clipped by 3 bases and J by 5 bases, with 13 bases between them. Germline V lookup: CDR1 GTSNPN, CDR2 SVGIG (reference sequence). This CDR3 comprises 13 residues. In DNA, the CDR3 is TGTGCCTGGAGAACAGCGGAGGGGGAGACCCAGTACTTC. Translated: CAWRTAEGETQYF. Drawing the rest from reference TRBV30 and TRBJ2-5, the complete variable domain is SQTIHQWPATLVQPVGSPLSLECTVEGTSNPNLYWYRQAAGRGLQLLFYSVGIGQISSEVPQNLSASRPQDRQFILSSKKLLLSDSGFYLCAWRTAEGETQYFGPGTRLLVL.

The chain joins TRBV30 to TRBJ1-6; weak D call: TRBD1 (6 bases). V was cut by 1 base and J by 10 bases, with 11 bases left in between. Germline CDR1 reads GTSNPN; CDR2 reads SVGIG (reference sequence). The CDR3 has 13 residues. The CDR3 sequence: CAWSEQGGSPLHF. As DNA, the CDR3 is TGTGCCTGGAGTGAACAGGGTGGGTCACCCCTCCACTTT.

In regard to this clonotype: Since a much larger clone is just one base distant, this may be a read error. This chain joins TRBV4-1 and TRBJ2-7, with a possible D match to TRBD1 (5 bases). The DNA end lines up better with TRBJ2-1; the J call may be wrong. The CDR3 totals 16 residues. Germline V gives CDR1 MGHRA, CDR2 YSYEKL. CDR3 nucleotides: TGCGCCAGCAGCCAAGGGGCAGGGCGGTCGCCCTACGAGCAGTTCTTC. Amino acids: CASSQGAGRSPYEQFF.

This clonotype was detected only a few times. The chain recombines TRBV7-2 with TRBJ1-2, with 9 bases that match TRBD1. Germline V gene data show CDR1 as SGHTA and CDR2 as FQGNSA. CDR3 length equals 14 residues. V lost 5 bases, J lost 8 bases, and 9 bases stayed unmatched. CDR3 sequence reads: CASSEGQGNGGYTF. The DNA of the CDR3 is TGTGCCAGCAGCGAGGGACAGGGCAATGGAGGCTACACCTTC.

In this sample, this clonotype turned up many times. The chain employs TRBV12-5 and TRBJ2-5; possibly TRBD2 for D (6 bases). The V gene lost 6 bases and the J gene lost 5 bases, with 10 bases spanning the gap. The CDR3 spans 12 residues. Germline CDR1 LGHNT, CDR2 FRNRAP. In DNA, the CDR3 is TGTGCTAGTGGCCTGGGGGGTGAGACCCAGTACTTC. Its translation is CASGLGGETQYF.

To note about this clonotype: One junction end disagrees with the germline gene, perhaps due to a read error. The rearrangement links TRBV7-2 to TRBJ1-4; D is undetermined. CDR1 and CDR2 (germline): SGHTA, FQGNSA. The CDR3 has 14 amino acids. CDR3 residues: CACSPEVGNEKLFF. For the CDR3, the DNA is TGCGCCTGCAGCCCGGAGGTGGGGAATGAAAAACTGTTTTTT. The whole variable domain, remainder taken from reference TRBV7-2 and TRBJ1-4, is GAGVSQSPSNKVTEKGKDVELRCDPISGHTALYWYRQSLGQGLEFLIYFQGNSAPDKSGLPSDRFSAERTGGSVSTLTIQRTQQEDSAVYLCACSPEVGNEKLFFGSGTQLSVL.

This rearrangement joins TRBV25-1 to TRBJ2-3; D perhaps matches TRBD1 (6 bases). The germline V and J ends were trimmed by 8 bases and 2 bases, with 14 bases remaining between them. CDR1 MGHDK and CDR2 SYGVNS come from the germline V gene. This CDR3 is 14 amino acids long. In DNA, the CDR3 is TGTGCCAGCTTCCTCGGACAGACCACAGATACGCAGTATTTT. Amino acid sequence: CASFLGQTTDTQYF.

A few counts support this clonotype. The chain carries TRBV6-1 and TRBJ1-5, with D unclear. The CDR3 covers 15 residues. Germline CDR1 reads MNHNS; CDR2 reads SASEGT. The germline V and J ends were trimmed by 4 bases and 2 bases, with 12 bases remaining between them. The CDR3 DNA is TGTGCCAGCAGTGGCCGGGGTAAGGGCAATCAGCCCCAGCATTTT. Translated, it gives CASSGRGKGNQPQHF.

This clonotype has a count of ten or more. The gene calls are TRBV7-9 and TRBJ2-7, with D tentatively TRBD2 (6 bases). Trimming took off 4 bases at V and 4 bases at J, with 14 bases between the two ends. Germline CDR1 reads SEHNR; CDR2 reads FQNEAQ (reference sequence). This CDR3 has 14 residues. As DNA, the CDR3 is TGTGCCAGCAGCTCCCCTAGCGCAGAATACGAGCAGTACTTC. Encoded protein: CASSSPSAEYEQYF.

This clonotype was counted between two and nine times. CDR3 protein: CASRTGLAATNEQFF. DNA for the CDR3: TGTGCCAGTAGAACCGGACTAGCGGCCACGAATGAGCAGTTCTTC. The chain links TRBV19 to TRBJ2-1; 10 bases fit TRBD2. The CDR3 loop spans 15 amino acids. After removal of 6 bases from V and 7 bases from J, the junction contained 9 bases not matched to a gene. Germline CDR1 and CDR2: LNHDA and SQIVND (reference sequence).

This clonotype has only a few counts. The chain employs TRBV2 and TRBJ2-7; 10 positions agree with TRBD2. Germline V gene data show CDR1 as SNHLY and CDR2 as FYNNEI. This CDR3 contains 16 residues. V shed 2 bases and J 1 base; nucleotides not matched to a gene: 5. CDR3 DNA: TGTGCCAGCAGTGAAAGGGCTAGCGGGAGTTCCTACGAGCAGTACTTC. Residues: CASSERASGSSYEQYF.

The chain uses TRBV12-5 and TRBJ1-4; D unresolved. Trimming removed 8 bases from V and 7 bases from J, with 17 bases in between. Germline values: CDR1 LGHNT, CDR2 FRNRAP. This CDR3 has 14 residues. This CDR3 reads CASQPAVSGEKLFF. CDR3 DNA: TGTGCTAGTCAGCCCGCGGTGTCGGGTGAAAAACTGTTTTTT.